A selection of T cell receptor beta chains follows, all from one sample in a study of shared clonotypes between healthy human individuals. Sequencing used immunoSEQ multiplex PCR; TCRdb keeps in-frame clones, though not all of them. The profile shows 300,000 to 400,000 clones, about nine tenths of them singletons. Sample: memory CD8+ T cells sorted from blood. The receptors shown here come from a man aged 18 to 30 in good health. CDR3s leave out the opening cysteine and the closing phenylalanine or tryptophan. A clone size is listed for some rows: how often the clone was seen (once, few, many), or a class if it is expanded.

j_call clone_size v_call cdr3_aa
TRBJ1-1 NA TRBV28 ASSPGTGTEAF
TRBJ2-2 NA TRBV6-1 ASTPYLSNTGELF
TRBJ2-5 NA TRBV7-9 ASSSRTPAGETQY
TRBJ1-6 NA TRBV29-1 SPVEWTPWGSYNSPLH
TRBJ2-7 NA TRBV9 ASSPQSGSYEQY
TRBJ2-3 NA TRBV29-1 SVARPGTGTDTQY
TRBJ1-2 NA TRBV9 ASSVADDGYT
TRBJ1-2 NA TRBV11-3 ASSPDRIGYGYT
TRBJ1-2 NA TRBV11-2 ASSLGGSPYGYT
TRBJ2-7 many TRBV11-2 ASSPGGHSYEQY
TRBJ1-2 NA TRBV7-2 ASSLSSGANYGYT
TRBJ1-2 NA TRBV9 ASSVVPGTGSHGYT
TRBJ2-7 NA TRBV6-5 ASSYGLAGSYEQY
TRBJ2-5 NA TRBV7-9 ASSPGPHSGETQY
TRBJ2-1 NA TRBV11-2 ASSLEGGVANEQF